This entry concerns a single T cell receptor (beta chain). In the source study's methods: The assay estimated nucleated cells by amplifying reference gene primers. Only in-frame clones appear in the TCRdb table, and some are missing; sequencing was by immunoSEQ multiplex PCR. For V, J and clone size, that table is used; D and trimming come from the DNA. The data show under 150,000 clones, over 60% seen once. These data come from a study of blood T cell repertoires in COVID-19. The germline V gene encodes CDR1 MNHNY and CDR2 SVGAGI (reference sequence). This CDR3 is built from 17 residues. Trimming stripped 5 bases from V and 9 bases from J, with 23 bases between.

This TCR came from a woman between 45 and 60 years old with active or convalescent COVID-19. The sample was peripheral blood. V usage is TRBV6-6 and J usage is TRBJ1-6; D call uncertain. The CDR3 loop reads CASSHLGGGGNPSPLHF. The CDR3 nucleotides read TGTGCCAGCAGTCACCTTGGAGGAGGCGGAAATCCTTCACCCCTCCACTTT.